The 3 T cell receptor beta chains in this list originate from one sample, sequenced in a study of control samples from healthy donors and cancer patients. This table comes from immunoSEQ multiplex PCR, and its TCRdb copy is limited to in-frame clones, with some not included. The table shows approximately 130,000 clones, with around nine tenths occurring only once. Sequencing used blood. All receptors derive from a man under 40 in good health.

The gene calls are TRBV6-1 and TRBJ2-3, with D perhaps matching TRBD1 (6 bases). Germline CDR1 reads MNHNS; CDR2 reads SASEGT. The CDR3 runs 14 residues. The V end lost 0 bases, the J end lost 8 bases, and 12 bases lay between the germline ends. CDR3 nucleotides: TGTGCCAGCAGTGAAGCCTCAGACAGGTCTACGCAGTATTTT. It codes for CASSEASDRSTQYF.

This rearrangement joins TRBV6-5 to TRBJ1-2; 7 nucleotides agree with TRBD1. The trim removed 6 bases at V and 8 bases at J, leaving 9 bases unmatched. Germline lookup yields CDR1 MNHEY and CDR2 SVGAGI. CDR3 size: 13 residues. The CDR3 loop is CASRQTTGNGYTF. CDR3 DNA: TGTGCCAGCAGACAGACGACAGGGAACGGCTACACCTTC.

This sequence joins TRBV12-3 or TRBV12-4 and TRBJ1-1; D is possibly TRBD1 (5 bases). The CDR3 has 12 amino acids. V was clipped by 9 bases and J by 2 bases, with 10 bases between them. The CDR3 sequence is CASQGLNTEAFF. Here the CDR3 DNA reads TGTGCCAGTCAGGGACTCAACACTGAAGCTTTCTTT.